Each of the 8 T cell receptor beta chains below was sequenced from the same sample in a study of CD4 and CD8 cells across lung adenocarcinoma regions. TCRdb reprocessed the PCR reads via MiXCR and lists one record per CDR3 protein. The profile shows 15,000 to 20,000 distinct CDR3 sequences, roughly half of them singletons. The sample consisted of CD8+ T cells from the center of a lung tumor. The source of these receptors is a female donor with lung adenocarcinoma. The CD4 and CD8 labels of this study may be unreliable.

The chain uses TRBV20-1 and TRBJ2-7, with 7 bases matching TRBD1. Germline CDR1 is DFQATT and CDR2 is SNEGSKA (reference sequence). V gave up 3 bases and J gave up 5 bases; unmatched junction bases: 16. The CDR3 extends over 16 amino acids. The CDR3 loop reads CSASPVPGQKYHEQYF. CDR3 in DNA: TGCAGTGCTAGCCCAGTGCCGGGACAGAAGTACCACGAGCAGTACTTC.

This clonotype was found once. The CDR3 coding sequence is TGTGCCTGGAGTCGGGGGGGCTCCTACAATGAGCAGTTCTTC. Its protein is CAWSRGGSYNEQFF. The chain combines TRBV30 with TRBJ2-1; TRBD2 matches 8 bases. Germline lookup yields CDR1 GTSNPN and CDR2 SVGIG (reference sequence). V was clipped by 2 bases and J by 0 bases; unmatched bases: 0. CDR3 length equals 14 residues.

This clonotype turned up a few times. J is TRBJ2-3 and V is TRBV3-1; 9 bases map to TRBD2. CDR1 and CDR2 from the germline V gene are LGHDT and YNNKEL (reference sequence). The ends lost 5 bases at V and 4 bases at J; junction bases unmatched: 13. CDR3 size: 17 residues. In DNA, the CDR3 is TGTGCCAGCAGCGGATCAGTGGCGGGGGGGCGGGCAGATACGCAGTATTTT. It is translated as CASSGSVAGGRADTQYF.

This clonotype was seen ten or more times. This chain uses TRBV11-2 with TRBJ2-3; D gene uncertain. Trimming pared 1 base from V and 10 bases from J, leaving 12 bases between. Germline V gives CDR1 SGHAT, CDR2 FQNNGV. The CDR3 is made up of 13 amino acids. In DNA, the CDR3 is TGTGCCAGCAGCTTAGGAGGCCAGGCGGCGCAGTATTTT. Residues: CASSLGGQAAQYF.

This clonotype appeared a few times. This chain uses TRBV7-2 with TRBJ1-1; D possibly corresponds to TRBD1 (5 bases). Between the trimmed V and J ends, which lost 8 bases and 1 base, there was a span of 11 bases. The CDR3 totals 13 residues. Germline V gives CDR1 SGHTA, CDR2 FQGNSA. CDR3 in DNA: TGTGCCAGCGGGACGGCCCCGAACACTGAAGCTTTCTTT. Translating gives CASGTAPNTEAFF.

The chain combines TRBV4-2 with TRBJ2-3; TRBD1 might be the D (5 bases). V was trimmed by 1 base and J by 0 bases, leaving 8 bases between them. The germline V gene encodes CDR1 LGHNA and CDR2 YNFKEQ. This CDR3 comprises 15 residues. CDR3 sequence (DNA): TGTGCCAGCAGCCAAGTAGGGGCTAGCACAGATACGCAGTATTTT. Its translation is CASSQVGASTDTQYF.

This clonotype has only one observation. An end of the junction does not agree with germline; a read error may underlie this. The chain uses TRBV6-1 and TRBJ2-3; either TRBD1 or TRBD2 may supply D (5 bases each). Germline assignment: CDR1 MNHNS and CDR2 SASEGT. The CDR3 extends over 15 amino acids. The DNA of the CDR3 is TGTGCCCGCGTCGAGGGGCTGGCGGGCGAAGACACGCAGTACTTT. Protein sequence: CARVEGLAGEDTQYF.

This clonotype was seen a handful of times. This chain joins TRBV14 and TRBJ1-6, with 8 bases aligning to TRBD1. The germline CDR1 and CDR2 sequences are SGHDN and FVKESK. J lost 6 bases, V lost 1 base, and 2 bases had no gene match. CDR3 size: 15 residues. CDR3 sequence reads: CASSQAQGANSPLHF. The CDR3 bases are TGTGCCAGCAGCCAAGCGCAGGGGGCTAATTCACCCCTCCACTTT.